This T cell receptor (beta chain) was retrieved from a study of T cell responses to AZD1222 COVID-19 vaccine. About the study: Analysis merged second doses at about 4 or about 12 weeks. Points from the study as a whole: All repertoire sampling was performed exclusively after the peak T cell response.

The CDR3 extends over 11 amino acids. CDR1 is MGHRA, CDR2 YSYEKL, per germline. The assay was immunoSEQ multiplex PCR, and TCRdb's table has in-frame clones only and misses some. The data contain 100,000 to 150,000 clones, about 90% of them singletons. Regarding this clone: Antigen specificity is unknown.

The TCR comes from an adult in good health. The sequencing used peripheral blood, collected on day 0 of AZD1222 vaccination. This chain connects TRBV4-1 to TRBJ2-3; 8 bases are a match to TRBD2. CDR3 amino acids: CASGGADTQYF. The CDR3 bases are TGCGCTTCGGGGGGGGCAGATACGCAGTATTTT.